This T cell receptor (beta chain) was found in a study of T cell repertoires in cytomegalovirus infection. TCRdb independently ran MiXCR on the reads; one entry per CDR3 protein. This sample has around 71,000 distinct CDR3 sequences, with about 40% found just once. Germline V lookup: CDR1 SEHNR, CDR2 FQNEAQ (reference sequence). Trimming stripped 4 bases from V and 0 bases from J, with 31 bases between. CDR3 length: 22 amino acids. This clonotype was found a few times. What it binds is unknown. Study-wide findings and caveats: Summed frequency of public TCR beta families distinguished CMV carriers with the relevant HLA. The response measured ex vivo was dominated by TCR beta clonotypes (HLA-C-restricted and CMV-specific).

This TCR was recovered from a human donor in good health (CMV status not recorded). Some clones in this sample may be carry-over from other donors' samples. The material was CD8+ T cells from cultured PBMCs, obtained from culture after CMV antigen stimulation. The rearrangement links TRBV7-9 to TRBJ1-3, with a tentative D call TRBD1 (5 bases). The CDR3 coding sequence is TGTGCCAGCAGCTCAACTAAGATATCGGGACGACTGAGTACTACCTCTGGAAACACCATATATTTT. Translating it yields CASSSTKISGRLSTTSGNTIYF.